This T cell receptor beta chain derives from a study of blood T cells in healthy people across ages. Together with a sample-barcoded 5' primer, a J-beta primer mix was included in a second PCR lasting about 7 to 12 cycles. TCRdb independently ran MiXCR on the 5' RACE reads; one entry per CDR3 protein. The data hold some 930,000 distinct CDR3 sequences, with 25% to 30% observed a single time. Trimming shortened V by 5 bases and J by 1 base, and 15 bases separated the two germline ends. This CDR3 spans 17 amino acids. Germline loops: CDR1 SGHTA, CDR2 FQGTGA. This clonotype was observed many times. The antigen remains undetermined. General study findings and limits: Relative to aged donors, long-lived donors carried more naive CD4+ cells and displayed higher diversity.

Separately, the same data were catalogued under a study of T cells of mothers and their children. That report notes: There were over 8.5 million TCR beta CDR3 reads from each mother and about 3 million from each child.

Sequencing was done on a sample of blood. This TCR was sampled from a woman in her forties in good health. The rearrangement joins TRBV7-3 to TRBJ2-6, with D perhaps assigned TRBD1 or TRBD2 (5 bases each). The chain's CDR3 is CASSPQGPQSGANVLTF. Written as DNA, the CDR3 is TGTGCCAGCAGCCCCCAGGGACCCCAATCTGGGGCCAACGTCCTGACTTTC.